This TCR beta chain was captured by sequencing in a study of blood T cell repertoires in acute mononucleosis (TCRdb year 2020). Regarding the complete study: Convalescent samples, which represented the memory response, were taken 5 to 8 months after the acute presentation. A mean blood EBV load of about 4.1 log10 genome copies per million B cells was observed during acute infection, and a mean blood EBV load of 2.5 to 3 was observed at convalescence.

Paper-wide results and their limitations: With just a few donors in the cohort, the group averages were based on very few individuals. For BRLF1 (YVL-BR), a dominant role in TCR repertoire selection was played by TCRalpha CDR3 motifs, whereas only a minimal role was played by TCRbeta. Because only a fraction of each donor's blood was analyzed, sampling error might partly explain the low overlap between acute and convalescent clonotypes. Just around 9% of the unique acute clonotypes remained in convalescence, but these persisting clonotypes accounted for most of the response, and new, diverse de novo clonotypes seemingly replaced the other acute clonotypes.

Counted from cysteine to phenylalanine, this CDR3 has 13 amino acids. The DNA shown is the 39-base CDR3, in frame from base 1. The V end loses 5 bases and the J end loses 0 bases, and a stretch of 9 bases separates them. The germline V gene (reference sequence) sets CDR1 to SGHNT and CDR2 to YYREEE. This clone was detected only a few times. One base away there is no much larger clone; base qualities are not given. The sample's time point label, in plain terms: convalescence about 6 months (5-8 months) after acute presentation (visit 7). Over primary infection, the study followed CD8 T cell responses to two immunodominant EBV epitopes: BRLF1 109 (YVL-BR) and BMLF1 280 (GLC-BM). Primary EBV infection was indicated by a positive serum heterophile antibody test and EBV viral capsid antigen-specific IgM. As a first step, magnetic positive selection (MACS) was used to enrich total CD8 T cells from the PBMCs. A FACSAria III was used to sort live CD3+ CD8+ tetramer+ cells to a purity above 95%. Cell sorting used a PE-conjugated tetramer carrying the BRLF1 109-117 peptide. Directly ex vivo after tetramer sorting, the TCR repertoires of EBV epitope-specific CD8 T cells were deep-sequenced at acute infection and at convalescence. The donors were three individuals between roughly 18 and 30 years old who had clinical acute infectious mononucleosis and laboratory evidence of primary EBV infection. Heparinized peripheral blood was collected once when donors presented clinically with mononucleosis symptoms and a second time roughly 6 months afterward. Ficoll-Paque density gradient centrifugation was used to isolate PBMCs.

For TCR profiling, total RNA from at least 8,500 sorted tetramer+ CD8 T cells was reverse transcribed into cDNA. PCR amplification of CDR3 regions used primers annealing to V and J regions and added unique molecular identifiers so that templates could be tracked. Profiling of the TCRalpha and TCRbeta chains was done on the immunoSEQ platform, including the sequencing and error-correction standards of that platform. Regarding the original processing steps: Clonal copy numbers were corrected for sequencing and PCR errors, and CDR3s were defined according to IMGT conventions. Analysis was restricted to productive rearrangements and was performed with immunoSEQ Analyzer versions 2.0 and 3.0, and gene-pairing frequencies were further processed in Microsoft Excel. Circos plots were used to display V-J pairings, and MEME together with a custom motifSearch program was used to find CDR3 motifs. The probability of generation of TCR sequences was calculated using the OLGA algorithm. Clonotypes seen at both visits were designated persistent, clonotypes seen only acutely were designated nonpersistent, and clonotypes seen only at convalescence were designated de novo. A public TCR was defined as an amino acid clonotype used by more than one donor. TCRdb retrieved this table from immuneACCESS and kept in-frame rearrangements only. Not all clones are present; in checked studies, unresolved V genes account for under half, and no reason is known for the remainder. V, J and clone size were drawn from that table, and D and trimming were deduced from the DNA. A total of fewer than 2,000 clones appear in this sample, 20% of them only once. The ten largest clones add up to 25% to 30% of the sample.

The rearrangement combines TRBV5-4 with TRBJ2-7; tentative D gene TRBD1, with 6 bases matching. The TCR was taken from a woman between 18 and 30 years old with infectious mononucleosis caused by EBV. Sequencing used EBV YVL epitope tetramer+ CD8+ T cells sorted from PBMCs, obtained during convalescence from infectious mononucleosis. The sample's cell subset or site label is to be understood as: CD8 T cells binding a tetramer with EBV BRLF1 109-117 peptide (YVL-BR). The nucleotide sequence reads TGTGCCAGCAGTTGGACAGCCTCCTACGAGCAGTACTTC. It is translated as CASSWTASYEQYF.